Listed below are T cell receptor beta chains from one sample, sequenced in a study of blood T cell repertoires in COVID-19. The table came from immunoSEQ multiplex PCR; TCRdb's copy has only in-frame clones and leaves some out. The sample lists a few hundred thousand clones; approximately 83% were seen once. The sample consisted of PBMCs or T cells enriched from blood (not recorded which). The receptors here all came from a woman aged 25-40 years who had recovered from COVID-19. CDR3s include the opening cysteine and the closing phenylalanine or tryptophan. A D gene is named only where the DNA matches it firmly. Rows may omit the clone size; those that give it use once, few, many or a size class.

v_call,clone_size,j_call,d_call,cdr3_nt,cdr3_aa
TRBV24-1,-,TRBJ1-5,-,TGTGCCACCAGTGCCGGAGGGATTTTTGGAACTTATAGCAATCAGCCCCAGCATTTT,CATSAGGIFGTYSNQPQHF
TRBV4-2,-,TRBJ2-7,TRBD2,TGTGCCAGCAGCCAAGATCGGGTAGCGGGCGAGCAGTACTTC,CASSQDRVAGEQYF
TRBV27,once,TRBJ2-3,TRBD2,TGTGCCAGCAGTTCACGACTAGCGGGAGAAGTGGGGGACACAGATACGCAGTATTTT,CASSSRLAGEVGDTDTQYF
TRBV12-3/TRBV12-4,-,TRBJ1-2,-,TGTGCCAGCAGTCCCTTCAGACACGGCTACACCTTC,CASSPFRHGYTF
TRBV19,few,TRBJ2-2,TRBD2,TGTGCCAGTAGGAAGGGACTAACAAACACCGGGGAGCTGTTTTTT,CASRKGLTNTGELFF
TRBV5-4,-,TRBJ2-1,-,TGTGCCAGCAGCCCGGGAAGTGGCCAGAACTACAATGAGCAGTTCTTC,CASSPGSGQNYNEQFF
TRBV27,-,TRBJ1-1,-,TGTGCCAGCAGTTTATCTCCGACAGGTTCAAGGGGGGAAGCTTTCTTT,CASSLSPTGSRGEAFF
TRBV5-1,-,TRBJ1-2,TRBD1,TGCGCCAGCAGCACGGGACAGGGGGGCTATGGCTACACCTTC,CASSTGQGGYGYTF
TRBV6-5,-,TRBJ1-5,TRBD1,TGTGCCAGCAGTAGGACAGGGGGTAGGAGGCAGCCCCAGCATTTT,CASSRTGGRRQPQHF
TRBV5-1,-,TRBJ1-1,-,TGCGCCAGCAGCTTGTCGCAGGCGTCGACTGAAGCTTTCTTT,CASSLSQASTEAFF
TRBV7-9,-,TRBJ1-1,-,TGTGCCAGCAGCTCATTTCATTGGGGGCCCCAAGCTTTCTTT,CASSSFHWGPQAFF
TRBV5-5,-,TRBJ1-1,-,TGTGCCAGCAGCCCGTGGGGACATTTTAAGACCCCTGACACTGAAGCTTTCTTT,CASSPWGHFKTPDTEAFF
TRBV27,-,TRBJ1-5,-,TGTGCCAGCAGTCCCCGACAGGCCCCGAGGTTTAATCAGCCCCAGCATTTT,CASSPRQAPRFNQPQHF
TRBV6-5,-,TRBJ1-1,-,TGTGCCAGCAGTTACTCGGGCCTAGCGAACACTGAAGCTTTCTTT,CASSYSGLANTEAFF
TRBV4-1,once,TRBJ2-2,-,TGCGCCAGCAGCCAATTACAGGGCCTTTATACCGGGGAGCTGTTTTTT,CASSQLQGLYTGELFF
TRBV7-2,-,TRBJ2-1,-,TGTGCCAGCAGCTTAGTTCAGTACAATGAGCAGTTCTTC,CASSLVQYNEQFF
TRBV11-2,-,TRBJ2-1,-,TGTGCCAGCAGCTCTTCTAGCTCCTACAATGAGCAGTTCTTC,CASSSSSSYNEQFF